This TCR beta chain was retrieved from a study of T cells in Graves' hyperthyroidism and ophthalmopathy. Study observations and caveats: Blood also contained most expanded thyroid clonotypes above 0.001.

For this clonotype: No antigen is known for it. A much larger clone differs from this one at a single base, so this may be a read error.

TCR beta CDR3 regions were amplified from RNA transcripts. The TCR CDR3 was amplified in a first-round RT-PCR using the HTBI primer set. TCRdb recomputed calls from the multiplex PCR reads with MiXCR, one row per CDR3 protein. The profile shows tens of thousands of distinct CDR3 sequences, roughly 51% of them singletons. Graves' hyperthyroidism without ophthalmopathy progression within 18 months was termed stable. The CDR3 totals 16 residues. The germline CDR1 and CDR2 sequences are MNHEY and SVGAGI. This chain links TRBV6-5 with TRBJ1-3, with D possibly TRBD1 on 5 matching bases. The material sequenced was peripheral blood or thyroid tissue (not recorded which). The sequence was collected from a man aged 18 to 30 with Graves' hyperthyroidism. Here the CDR3 DNA reads TGTGCCAGCAGCCGATGGGACGCCACGTCTGGAAACACCACATATTTT. Amino acid sequence: CASSRWDATSGNTTYF.